These 13 T cell receptor beta chains share one sample of origin, sequenced in a study of cytomegalovirus exposure and HLA in healthy donors. The PCR had 60 Vbeta and 13 Jbeta primers. Generated by immunoSEQ multiplex PCR, the TCRdb table keeps only in-frame clones and is missing some. The table includes fewer than 250,000 clones, 70% to 80% detected once. Sequenced material: PBMCs. The receptors originated from a girl aged 2 to 10 in good health and CMV-seronegative.

The V and J genes are TRBV6-1 and TRBJ1-1; D may be TRBD1 (5 bases). The CDR3 extends over 15 amino acids. V lost 2 bases and J 5 bases, leaving 15 bases between the germline ends. Per the germline V gene, CDR1 is MNHNS and CDR2 is SASEGT. The CDR3 DNA sequence: TGTGCCAGCAGTGAAAGGGGAAAAGACCATACTGAAGCTTTCTTT. This sequence encodes CASSERGKDHTEAFF.

The gene calls are TRBV5-6 and TRBJ2-1; 7 positions agree with TRBD2. This CDR3 spans 16 amino acids. CDR1 and CDR2 (germline): SGHDT, YYEEEE. V lost 4 bases to trimming and J lost 2 bases; unmatched junction nucleotides: 9. In DNA form, the CDR3 reads TGTGCCAGCAGCCACACTGGGGGGGTCCCCTACAATGAGCAGTTCTTC. It encodes CASSHTGGVPYNEQFF.

This clone was recorded once. The CDR3 sequence: CASSLRLQGFDYGYTF. The CDR3 DNA reads as TGTGCCAGCAGCTTACGATTACAGGGTTTTGACTATGGCTACACCTTC. The chain is built from TRBV7-9 and TRBJ1-2, with D possibly matching TRBD1 (6 bases). Per germline, CDR1 SEHNR and CDR2 FQNEAQ (reference sequence). The V and J ends lost 2 bases and 3 bases respectively, with 16 bases between them. The CDR3 spans 16 residues.

This chain links TRBV9 with TRBJ1-4; 9 nucleotides match TRBD1. The germline V gene encodes CDR1 SGDLS and CDR2 YYNGEE. The CDR3 has 15 residues. The V and J ends lost 3 bases and 2 bases, in that order; junction bases with no gene match: 2. The CDR3 here is CASSAGTGTNEKLFF. The CDR3 nucleotides are TGTGCCAGCAGCGCAGGGACAGGGACTAATGAAAAACTGTTTTTT.

J is TRBJ1-1 and V is TRBV15; D not resolved. The length of the CDR3 is 16 residues. Germline CDR1 is LNHNV and CDR2 is YYDKDF (reference sequence). Deletions cut 0 bases from V and 4 bases from J, with 15 bases between. As DNA, the CDR3 is TGTGCCACCAGCAGAGATTTAAGGGTCGAGGGCACTGAAGCTTTCTTT. This codes for CATSRDLRVEGTEAFF.

The rearrangement joins TRBV10-3 to TRBJ1-2; 8 bases map to TRBD1. CDR3 length: 14 amino acids. J gave up 4 bases and V 11 bases, and 12 bases lay outside the gene matches. CDR1 and CDR2 from the germline V gene are ENHRY and SYGVKD. The CDR3 region has the DNA TGTGCCGCCACTGGGGACAGGCGGGCCTATGGCTACACCTTC. It codes for CAATGDRRAYGYTF.

This clone was picked up a small number of times. The CDR3 DNA follows: TGCGCCAGCAGCTTGGTCGAGCGGAGCGAGCAGTACTTC. Residues: CASSLVERSEQYF. The chain links TRBV5-1 to TRBJ2-7; D might be TRBD2 (5 bases). The CDR3 consists of 13 residues. Trimming pared 0 bases from V and 6 bases from J, leaving 10 bases between. Germline V gene sequence: CDR1 SGHRS, CDR2 YFSETQ.

This clone was counted only a few times. V is TRBV27 and J is TRBJ2-5; the D gene is possibly TRBD2 (7 bases). Germline assignment: CDR1 MNHEY and CDR2 SMNVEV (reference sequence). Trimming took 4 bases from V and 4 from J, leaving 13 bases between them. CDR3 size: 14 residues. The CDR3 DNA reads as TGTGCCAGCAGTTGGGGGGGGCGCGGAGAGACCCAGTACTTC. It yields the protein CASSWGGRGETQYF.

This clone occurred once. This rearrangement joins TRBV27 to TRBJ1-2; 7 bases are shared with TRBD1. Germline V gene sequence: CDR1 MNHEY, CDR2 SMNVEV (reference sequence). V lost 6 bases and J lost 6; bases outside the gene matches: 4. The CDR3 has 12 residues. CDR3 sequence (DNA): TGTGCCAGCAGCATGACAGGGAATGGCTACACCTTC. Protein product: CASSMTGNGYTF.

This clone was counted between two and nine times. The chain has TRBV27 and TRBJ2-1; TRBD2 aligns across 11 bases. The junction had 0 bases not matched to a gene; V was cut back by 3 bases and J by 5 bases. CDR3 length: 14 residues. Germline V lookup: CDR1 MNHEY, CDR2 SMNVEV (reference sequence). In DNA form, the CDR3 reads TGTGCCAGCAGTTTGGGACTAGCGGACAATGAGCAGTTCTTC. Translation: CASSLGLADNEQFF.

This clone was observed a handful of times. The chain carries TRBV27 and TRBJ2-1; unclear D gene. CDR3 length: 16 residues. Germline CDR1 reads MNHEY; CDR2 reads SMNVEV (reference sequence). Trimming shortened V by 3 bases and J by 4 bases, and 16 bases separated the two germline ends. The chain's CDR3 is CASSFLSKRPYNEQFF. In DNA, the CDR3 is TGTGCCAGCAGTTTCCTTTCCAAGCGCCCTTACAATGAGCAGTTCTTC.

This chain connects TRBV5-4 to TRBJ2-1, with D possibly TRBD2 on 5 matching bases. Germline-derived CDR1 and CDR2 are SGHNT and YYREEE (reference sequence). Trimming took off 0 bases at V and 8 bases at J, with 15 bases between the two ends. The CDR3 loop spans 15 amino acids. The CDR3 bases are TGTGCCAGCAGCTTGGACCCGGGATATCTGTATGAGCAGTTCTTC. Protein sequence: CASSLDPGYLYEQFF.

This sequence joins TRBV18 and TRBJ1-5; weak D call: TRBD1 (6 bases). V was pared by 6 bases and J by 5 bases, with 11 bases between. The CDR3 sequence is 13 residues long. Germline-derived CDR1 and CDR2 are KGHSH and LQKENI. CDR3 sequence: CASSLDRDQPQHF. The CDR3 coding sequence is TGTGCCAGCTCCTTGGACAGAGATCAGCCCCAGCATTTT.